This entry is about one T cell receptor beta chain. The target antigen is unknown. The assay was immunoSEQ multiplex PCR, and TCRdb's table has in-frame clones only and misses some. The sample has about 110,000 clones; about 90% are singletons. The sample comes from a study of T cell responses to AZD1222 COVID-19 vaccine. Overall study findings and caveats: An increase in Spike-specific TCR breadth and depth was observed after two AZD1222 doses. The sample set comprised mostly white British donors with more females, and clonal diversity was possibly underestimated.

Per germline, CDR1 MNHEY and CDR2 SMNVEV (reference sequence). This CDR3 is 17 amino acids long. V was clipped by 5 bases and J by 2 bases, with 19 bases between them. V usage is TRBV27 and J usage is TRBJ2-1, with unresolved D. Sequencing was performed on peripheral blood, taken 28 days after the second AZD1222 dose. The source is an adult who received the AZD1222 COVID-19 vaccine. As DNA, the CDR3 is TGTGCCAGCAGTGTCGGCAAGGGCTCGGAACCCTACAATGAGCAGTTCTTC. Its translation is CASSVGKGSEPYNEQFF.